Below, 18 T cell receptor beta chains from the same sample are listed, as sequenced in a study of OX40 agonist ivuxolimab in advanced cancers. Method: immunoSEQ multiplex PCR; TCRdb's copy keeps in-frame clones and lacks some. The table lists roughly 70,000 clones, 80% to 90% of them singletons. The source was CD4+ or CD8+ T cells sorted from blood, collected in a trial of the OX40 agonist ivuxolimab. The receptors come from an adult with an advanced solid tumor such as melanoma, head and neck, liver or kidney cancer.

V gene TRBV2 combines with J gene TRBJ1-6; 7 bases match TRBD1. Germline CDR1 and CDR2: SNHLY and FYNNEI. The CDR3 loop spans 12 amino acids. V shed 7 bases and J 9 bases; nucleotides not matched to a gene: 3. The CDR3 DNA is TGTGCCAGCACGACAGGGTCTTCACCCCTCCACTTT. Translation gives CASTTGSSPLHF.

The chain carries TRBV11-1 and TRBJ2-7; possibly TRBD2 for D (6 bases). Trimming pared 5 bases from V and 3 bases from J, leaving 11 bases between. Per the germline V gene, CDR1 is SGHAT and CDR2 is FQDESV (reference sequence). The length of the CDR3 is 13 residues. The DNA of the CDR3 is TGTGCCAGCAGCATGGCGGGGTTCTACGAGCAGTACTTC. Translation gives CASSMAGFYEQYF.

The count of this clone is one. V and J are TRBV4-1 and TRBJ2-7; D possibly corresponds to TRBD2 (6 bases). The CDR3 runs 18 residues. Looked up from germline, CDR1 is MGHRA and CDR2 is YSYEKL. V was cut by 3 bases and J by 0 bases, with 21 bases left in between. CDR3 nucleotide sequence: TGCGCCAGCAGCCAGGCGGGACGACGAGCGGGTACCTCCTACGAGCAGTACTTC. Encoded protein: CASSQAGRRAGTSYEQYF.

The chain carries TRBV7-8 and TRBJ2-1; the match to TRBD2 covers 16 bases. The CDR3 length is 22 residues. Per the germline V gene, CDR1 is SGHVS and CDR2 is FQNEAQ. After removal of 5 bases from V and 5 bases from J, the junction contained 21 bases not matched to a gene. This CDR3 is CASSRDRFPGLAGGGPNNEQFF. The CDR3 nucleotides read TGTGCCAGCAGCCGAGACAGGTTCCCGGGACTAGCGGGAGGGGGGCCCAACAATGAGCAGTTCTTC.

The chain combines TRBV9 with TRBJ2-5, with 8 bases matching TRBD1. Trimming cost V 4 bases and J 7 bases; bases outside gene matches: 12. CDR1 is SGDLS, CDR2 YYNGEE, per germline. The CDR3 runs to 15 residues. The CDR3 nucleotides are TGTGCCAGCAGCCCCGGACAGGGACTTGGAGGGACCCAGTACTTC. As protein: CASSPGQGLGGTQYF. The whole variable domain, filled in from reference TRBV9 and TRBJ2-5, reads DSGVTQTPKHLITATGQRVTLRCSPRSGDLSVYWYQQSLDQGLQFLIQYYNGEERAKGNILERFSAQQFPDLHSELNLSSLELGDSALYFCASSPGQGLGGTQYFGPGTRLLVL.

The genes are TRBV11-2 and TRBJ2-5; 8 bases match TRBD1. V gave up 1 base and J gave up 4 bases; unmatched junction bases: 5. The CDR3 is made up of 15 amino acids. The germline CDR1 and CDR2 sequences are SGHAT and FQNNGV. The CDR3: CASSLGGGQGETQYF. The CDR3 nucleotides are TGTGCCAGCAGCTTAGGTGGTGGACAGGGAGAGACCCAGTACTTC.

This clone has only a few counts. V gene TRBV6-5 combines with J gene TRBJ1-4, with D possibly TRBD1 on 5 matching bases. CDR1 and CDR2 from the germline V gene are MNHEY and SVGAGI. There are 13 residues in the CDR3. Trimming cost V 2 bases and J 11 bases, with 12 bases left between them. In DNA form, the CDR3 reads TGTGCCAGCAGTTACGGCTCCCGGGGGAAACTGTTTTTT. Protein: CASSYGSRGKLFF.

The chain employs TRBV27 and TRBJ1-4, with D uncertain. Germline CDR1 and CDR2: MNHEY and SMNVEV (reference sequence). The CDR3 runs 16 residues. V was shortened by 6 bases and J by 0 bases, with 14 bases between the two germline ends. The CDR3 sequence: CASSSPNSATNEKLFF. CDR3 coding DNA: TGTGCCAGCAGCTCCCCCAACAGCGCAACTAATGAAAAACTGTTTTTT.

The chain combines TRBV6-5 with TRBJ2-1; the D is unclear. The V gene's germline CDR1 is MNHEY and CDR2 SVGAGI. Trimming took off 8 bases at V and 6 bases at J, with 11 bases between the two ends. The CDR3 loop spans 12 amino acids. This chain's CDR3 is CASFNSFNEQFF. CDR3 in DNA: TGTGCCAGCTTTAACAGCTTCAATGAGCAGTTCTTC.

V is TRBV4-3 and J is TRBJ2-3, with TRBD2 matching 7 bases. This CDR3 has 18 residues. J lost 2 bases, V lost 0 bases, and 11 bases had no gene match. Germline CDR1 is LGHNA and CDR2 is YSLEER. The CDR3 nucleotides are TGCGCCAGCAGCCAAGATCCCCTCGCGGGGACTAACACAGATACGCAGTATTTT. Protein: CASSQDPLAGTNTDTQYF.

The chain joins TRBV21-1 to TRBJ2-7; the listed D gene, TRBD2, was not tested against the DNA. TRBV21-1 represents a pseudogene. CDR3 length: 14 residues. Here the CDR3 DNA reads TGTGCCAGCGCGGGAGACGCTCGGGGATACGAGCAGTACTTC. Amino acids: CASAGDARGYEQYF.

The chain combines TRBV9 with TRBJ2-5; D uncertain. CDR1 SGDLS and CDR2 YYNGEE come from the germline V gene. Trimming stripped 0 bases from V and 2 bases from J, with 11 bases between. CDR3 size: 15 residues. The CDR3 nucleotides read TGTGCCAGCAGCGTAGGGGTCACAGATCAAGAGACCCAGTACTTC. It translates to CASSVGVTDQETQYF. Full variable domain (rest looked up from reference TRBV9 and TRBJ2-5): DSGVTQTPKHLITATGQRVTLRCSPRSGDLSVYWYQQSLDQGLQFLIQYYNGEERAKGNILERFSAQQFPDLHSELNLSSLELGDSALYFCASSVGVTDQETQYFGPGTRLLVL.

The rearrangement links TRBV5-1 to TRBJ2-3; D perhaps matches TRBD1 (6 bases). Germline V gives CDR1 SGHRS, CDR2 YFSETQ. The CDR3 covers 14 residues. The V gene lost 4 bases and the J gene lost 4 bases, with 13 bases spanning the gap. The CDR3 here is CASSPTGRADTQYF. CDR3 bases: TGCGCCAGCAGCCCGACAGGTAGGGCAGATACGCAGTATTTT.

V gene TRBV5-4 combines with J gene TRBJ1-1; D might be TRBD1 (6 bases). The V gene lost 4 bases and the J gene lost 0 bases, with 10 bases spanning the gap. This CDR3 region has 14 residues. Germline V lookup: CDR1 SGHNT, CDR2 YYREEE (reference sequence). CDR3 nucleotide sequence: TGTGCCAGCAGCCCTGGGGGCCTGAACACTGAAGCTTTCTTT. It encodes CASSPGGLNTEAFF.

This chain joins TRBV11-2 and TRBJ2-1, with D maybe TRBD1 (6 bases). Germline values: CDR1 SGHAT, CDR2 FQNNGV. This CDR3 is built from 14 residues. V lost 3 bases and J lost 5, with 11 bases in between. The chain's CDR3 is CASSLPRTDNEQFF. In DNA, the CDR3 is TGTGCCAGCAGCTTGCCCCGGACAGACAATGAGCAGTTCTTC.

CDR3 protein: CASSPTGAVNTIYF. DNA for the CDR3: TGTGCCAGCAGCCCGACAGGTGCGGTGAACACCATATATTTT. This sequence joins TRBV28 and TRBJ1-3; perhaps TRBD1 as D (6 bases). Germline CDR1 MDHEN, CDR2 SYDVKM. The V end was cut by 6 bases, the J end by 7 bases, with 16 bases between. The CDR3 totals 14 residues.

The V gene is TRBV27, the J gene TRBJ2-6, with D possibly called TRBD1 or TRBD2 (5 bases each). The CDR3 covers 20 residues. Germline assignment: CDR1 MNHEY and CDR2 SMNVEV (reference sequence). V lost 7 bases and J 0 bases, leaving 25 bases between the germline ends. The CDR3 loop reads CASKHRDGDVSRSGANVLTF. The DNA for the CDR3 is TGTGCCAGCAAGCATAGGGACGGCGACGTTTCCCGCTCTGGGGCCAACGTCCTGACTTTC.

The J gene is TRBJ2-2, the V gene TRBV10-1; D is uncertain. CDR1 WNHNN and CDR2 SYGVQD come from the germline V gene (reference sequence). The V and J ends lost 9 bases and 9 bases respectively, with 14 bases between them. The CDR3 contains 12 residues. The CDR3 DNA reads TGCGCCAGACTGTGCCGAACGTGGGAGCTGTTTTTT. Its protein product is CARLCRTWELFF.